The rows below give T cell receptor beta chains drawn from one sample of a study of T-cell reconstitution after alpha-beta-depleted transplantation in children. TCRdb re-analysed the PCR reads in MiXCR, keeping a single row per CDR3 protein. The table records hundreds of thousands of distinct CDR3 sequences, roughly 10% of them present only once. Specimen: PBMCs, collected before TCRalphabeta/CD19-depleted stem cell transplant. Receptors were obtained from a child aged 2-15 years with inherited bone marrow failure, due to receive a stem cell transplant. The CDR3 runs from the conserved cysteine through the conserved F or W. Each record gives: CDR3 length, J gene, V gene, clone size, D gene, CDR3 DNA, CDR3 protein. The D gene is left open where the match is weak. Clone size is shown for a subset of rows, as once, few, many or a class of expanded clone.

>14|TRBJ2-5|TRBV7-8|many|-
TGTGCCAGCAGCTTAGCAAGACACCAAGAGACCCAGTACTTC
CASSLARHQETQYF
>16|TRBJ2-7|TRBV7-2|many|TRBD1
TGTGCCAGCAGCTGGGGCTCGGGACAGGCCTTATACGAGCAGTACTTC
CASSWGSGQALYEQYF
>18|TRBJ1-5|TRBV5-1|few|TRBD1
TGCGCCAGCAGCTTCAGGGATTCAGGGGGTTATAGCAATCAGCCCCAGCATTTT
CASSFRDSGGYSNQPQHF
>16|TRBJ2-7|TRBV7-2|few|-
TGTGCCAGCAGCTTAGTGGTTTTCGCGAACTCGGGCGAGCAGTACTTC
CASSLVVFANSGEQYF
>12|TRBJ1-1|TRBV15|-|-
TGTGCCACCAGCATGCGGTATACTGAAGCTTTCTTT
CATSMRYTEAFF
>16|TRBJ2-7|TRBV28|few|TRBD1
TGTGCCAGCAGTCCGATCCGGGACAGGGGGCCGGGAGAGCAGTACTTC
CASSPIRDRGPGEQYF
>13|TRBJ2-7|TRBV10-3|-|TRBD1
TGTGCCATCAGCCCGGACAGGAACTACGAGCAGTACTTC
CAISPDRNYEQYF
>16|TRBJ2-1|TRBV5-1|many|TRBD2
TGTGCCAGCAGTTTGGGAGCGGGGAGCTCCTACAATGAGCAGTTCTTC
CASSLGAGSSYNEQFF
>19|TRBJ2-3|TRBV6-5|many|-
TGTGCCAGCAGTTACACAGGACAGGGAAGCGGGGGAAGCACAGATACGCAGTATTTT
CASSYTGQGSGGSTDTQYF
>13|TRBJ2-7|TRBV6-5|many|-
TGTGCCAGCAGTTACTCGATAGACTACGAGCAGTACTTC
CASSYSIDYEQYF
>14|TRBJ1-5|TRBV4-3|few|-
TGCGCCAGCAGCCAAGAACAGATCAATCAGCCCCAGCATTTT
CASSQEQINQPQHF
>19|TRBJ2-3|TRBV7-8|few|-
TGTGCCAGCAGCTTAGGTAGTATGTGGGTCGCCGACCGCACAGATACGCAGTATTTT
CASSLGSMWVADRTDTQYF
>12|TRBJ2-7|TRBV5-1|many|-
TGCGCCAGCAGCTTGCCCCCGAACGAGCAGTACTTC
CASSLPPNEQYF
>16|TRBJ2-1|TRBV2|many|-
TGTGCCAGCAGGGGTGAGGGGATGGGTTTCTTCAATGAGCAGTTCTTC
CASRGEGMGFFNEQFF
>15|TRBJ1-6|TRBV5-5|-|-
TGTGCCAGCAGCTTGTCACGGACCGCCATCCGGAACCTCCACTTT
CASSLSRTAIRNLHF
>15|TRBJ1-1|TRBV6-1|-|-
TGTGCCAGCAGCTCCTGGGCAGGGTTGAACACTGAAGCTTTCTTT
CASSSWAGLNTEAFF
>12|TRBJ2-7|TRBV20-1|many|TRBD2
TGCAGTGTCGGCGGGAGCGGGTACGAGCAGTACTTC
CSVGGSGYEQYF
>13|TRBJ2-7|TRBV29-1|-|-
TGCAGCGCGGAAGAGGGGTCCCCCCACGAGCAGTACTTC
CSAEEGSPHEQYF
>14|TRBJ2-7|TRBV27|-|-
TGTGCCAGCAGTTTCCGAGGGGGGTGGTACGAGCAGTACTTC
CASSFRGGWYEQYF
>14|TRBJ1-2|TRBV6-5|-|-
TGTGCCAGCAGTTACCTGGGAGCAGGGACAGGCTACACCTTC
CASSYLGAGTGYTF
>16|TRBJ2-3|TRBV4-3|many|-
TGCGCCAGCAGCCAAGAATATGGAGCAAGGACAGATACGCAGTATTTT
CASSQEYGARTDTQYF
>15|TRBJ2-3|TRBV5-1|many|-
TGCGCCAGCAGCACGGGACGGACGCCGGCAGATACGCAGTATTTT
CASSTGRTPADTQYF
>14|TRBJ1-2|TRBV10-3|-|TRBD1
TGTGCCATCAGTGAGGGACAGGGAAACTATGGCTACACCTTC
CAISEGQGNYGYTF
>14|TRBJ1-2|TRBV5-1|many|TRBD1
TGCGCCAGCAGCACGACAGGGGCTCTAGCCGGCTACACCTTC
CASSTTGALAGYTF
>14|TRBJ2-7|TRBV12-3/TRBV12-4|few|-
TGTGCCAGCAGTTTAGCCCATACACCTTACGAGCAGTACTTC
CASSLAHTPYEQYF
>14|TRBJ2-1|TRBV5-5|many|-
TGTGCCAGCAGCTTACTGGTTCGTGGTGATGAGCAGTTCTTC
CASSLLVRGDEQFF
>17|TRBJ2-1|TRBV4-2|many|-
TGTGCCAGCAGCCAAGAATGGCTAGCTGCAACCTACAATGAGCAGTTCTTC
CASSQEWLAATYNEQFF
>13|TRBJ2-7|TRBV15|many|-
TGTGCCACCAGCCTAGGCCTCTCCTACGAGCAGTACTTC
CATSLGLSYEQYF
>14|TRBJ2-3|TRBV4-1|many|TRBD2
TGCGCCAGCAGCCGAGAAGGGGACTACGGTACGCAGTATTTT
CASSREGDYGTQYF
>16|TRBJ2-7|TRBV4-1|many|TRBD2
TGCGCCAGCAGCCAAGAGACCGGGACTACTGCCTACGAGCAGTACTTC
CASSQETGTTAYEQYF
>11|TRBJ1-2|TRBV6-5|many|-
TGTGCCACCCGGGGGGAGAATGGCTACACCTTC
CATRGENGYTF
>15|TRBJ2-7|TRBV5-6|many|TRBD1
TGTGCCAGCAGCTTTGGACAGGGGGCTTTCTACGAGCAGTACTTC
CASSFGQGAFYEQYF
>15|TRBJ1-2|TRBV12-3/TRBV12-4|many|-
TGTGCCAGCAGTACCCTCCTTGAGGGAAGTGACGGCTACACCTTC
CASSTLLEGSDGYTF
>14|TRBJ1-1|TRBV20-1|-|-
TGCAGTGCCAGCCGCGGGGGGGTGAACACTGAAGCTTTCTTT
CSASRGGVNTEAFF
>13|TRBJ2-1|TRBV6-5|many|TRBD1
TGTGCCAGCAGTTTCGACAGGGCGGGTGAGCAGTTCTTC
CASSFDRAGEQFF
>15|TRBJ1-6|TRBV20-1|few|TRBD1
TGCAGTGCTAACCGCGGGACAGACTATAATTCACCCCTCCACTTT
CSANRGTDYNSPLHF
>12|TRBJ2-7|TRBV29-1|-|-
TGCAGCGTTGATGGGCCGAACTACGAGCAGTACTTC
CSVDGPNYEQYF
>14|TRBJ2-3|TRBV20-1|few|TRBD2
TGCAGTGCTGGCCCCGGACTAGCTGGAGATACGCAGTATTTT
CSAGPGLAGDTQYF
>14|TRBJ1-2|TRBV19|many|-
TGTGCCAGTAGGGGCCCAACAGGGCGCCATGGCTACACCTTC
CASRGPTGRHGYTF
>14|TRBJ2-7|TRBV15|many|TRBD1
TGTGCCACCAGCAGGGACAGGATCCTCTACGAGCAGTACTTC
CATSRDRILYEQYF
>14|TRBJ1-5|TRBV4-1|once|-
TGCGCCAGCAGCCAAGGCATAGCTGGTAGACCCCAGCATTTT
CASSQGIAGRPQHF
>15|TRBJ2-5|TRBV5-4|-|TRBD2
TGTGCCAGCAGCCCCCTGGGGGGGGGCCAAGAGACCCAGTACTTC
CASSPLGGGQETQYF
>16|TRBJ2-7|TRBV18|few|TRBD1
TGTGCCAGCTCACCTCTTCCCCGAAGACAGGGCCACGAGCAGTACTTC
CASSPLPRRQGHEQYF
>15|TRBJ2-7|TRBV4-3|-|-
TGCGCCAGCAGCCAGTCGACAGGGAGGAACTACGAGCAGTACTTC
CASSQSTGRNYEQYF
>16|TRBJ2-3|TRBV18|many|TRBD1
TGTGCCAGCTCACCCGACAGGGAGAGAAGCACAGATACGCAGTATTTT
CASSPDRERSTDTQYF